This is a list of T cell receptor beta chains from one sample in a study of pediatric ulcerative colitis. Assay: immunoSEQ multiplex PCR; the TCRdb copy retains only in-frame clones and omits some. The repertoire holds around 10,000 clones, with 88% as singletons. Sequencing input: blood. The receptors here all came from a girl aged 5 to 17 with moderate ulcerative colitis. Both conserved end residues are part of each CDR3. The order of the fields is J gene, V gene, D gene, clone size, CDR3 length, CDR3 protein, CDR3 DNA. D genes are given only for firm matches. A row's size may be missing; if present it is once, few, many or a size class.

TRBJ2-1 TRBV7-3 NA NA 17 CASSLSAFYRVSYEQFF TGTGCCAGCAGCTTAAGTGCGTTTTACCGAGTTAGTTATGAGCAGTTCTTC
TRBJ2-7 TRBV10-2 TRBD2 NA 15 CASSESRAGGREQYF TGCGCCAGCAGTGAGTCAAGAGCGGGGGGGAGAGAGCAGTACTTC
TRBJ1-1 TRBV7-9 NA NA 15 CASSAPDSMNTEAFF TGTGCCAGCAGCGCACCGGACAGTATGAACACTGAAGCTTTCTTT
TRBJ2-7 TRBV19 NA NA 15 CASSIPGTGLREQYF TGTGCCAGTAGTATACCCGGGACCGGCTTGAGGGAGCAGTACTTC
TRBJ1-5 TRBV19 NA NA 14 CASTRDLSNQPQHF TGTGCCAGTACCCGGGACCTTAGCAATCAGCCCCAGCATTTT
TRBJ2-7 TRBV10-2 NA once 17 CASKSLTNAGLSYEQYF TGCGCCAGCAAGTCCTTAACAAACGCGGGACTCTCCTACGAGCAGTACTTC
TRBJ2-7 TRBV4-1 NA NA 15 CASSQDTRSYYEQYF TGCGCCAGCAGCCAAGATACCCGCTCCTACTACGAGCAGTACTTC
TRBJ2-3 TRBV11-3 TRBD2 once 15 CASSSGLAVTDTQYF TGTGCCAGCAGCTCGGGACTAGCGGTCACAGATACGCAGTATTTT
TRBJ2-7 TRBV15 TRBD1 NA 15 CATSSRQGRPSGQYF TGTGCCACCAGCAGTCGACAGGGGAGGCCTTCCGGGCAGTACTTC
TRBJ1-2 TRBV19 NA NA 15 CASSIGDAANYGYTF TGTGCCAGTAGTATTGGGGATGCAGCGAACTATGGCTACACCTTC
TRBJ2-3 TRBV5-1 TRBD2 NA 16 CASSLSTSGGVDTQYF TGCGCCAGCAGCTTGAGTACTAGCGGGGGGGTTGATACGCAGTATTTT
TRBJ1-1 TRBV11-2 NA NA 14 CASSLGQGTTEAFF TGTGCCAGCAGCTTAGGCCAGGGGACCACTGAAGCTTTCTTT
TRBJ1-2 TRBV7-3 TRBD1 NA 15 CASSLSGGQGDGYTF TGTGCCAGCAGCTTATCAGGGGGACAGGGAGACGGCTACACCTTC
TRBJ2-7 TRBV10-3 TRBD1 NA 13 CAIRGQEGYEQYF TGTGCCATCAGGGGACAGGAGGGCTACGAGCAGTACTTC
TRBJ2-1 TRBV15 NA NA 17 CATSSEPPGMGGDEQFF TGTGCCACCAGCAGTGAACCCCCCGGGATGGGGGGCGATGAGCAGTTCTTC
TRBJ1-3 TRBV2 NA NA 15 CASSDGGRQGNTIYF TGTGCCAGCAGTGACGGGGGCCGACAGGGAAACACCATATATTTT
TRBJ2-5 TRBV19 NA few 12 CASRAREETQYF TGTGCCAGTAGAGCTAGGGAGGAGACCCAGTACTTC
TRBJ2-3 TRBV28 NA NA 13 CASSPTTPDTQYF TGTGCCAGCAGCCCTACAACCCCAGATACGCAGTATTTT
TRBJ2-1 TRBV4-1 TRBD2 NA 17 CASSHQVAGGVHAEQFF TGCGCCAGCAGCCACCAAGTAGCGGGAGGGGTCCACGCTGAGCAGTTCTTC
TRBJ1-2 TRBV6-1 NA NA 13 CASSGVTNYGYTF TGTGCCAGCAGTGGGGTGACTAACTATGGCTACACCTTC
TRBJ2-1 TRBV19 TRBD2 NA 13 CASRLAGKGEQFF TGTGCCAGCCGACTAGCGGGGAAAGGGGAGCAGTTCTTC
TRBJ2-3 TRBV7-8 TRBD2 NA 19 CASSPRPGTSRRGADTQYF TGTGCCAGCAGCCCCCGGCCCGGGACTAGCCGCAGAGGAGCAGATACGCAGTATTTT
TRBJ1-1 TRBV27 NA NA 15 CASSLSPGANTEAFF TGTGCCAGCAGTTTATCGCCAGGGGCGAACACTGAAGCTTTCTTT
TRBJ2-5 TRBV4-2 NA once 16 CASSQLKWDSQETQYF TGTGCCAGCAGCCAACTAAAGTGGGACTCCCAAGAGACCCAGTACTTC
TRBJ2-5 TRBV11-1 NA NA 14 CASSLVSRAETQYF TGTGCCAGCAGCTTAGTTTCCAGGGCGGAGACCCAGTACTTC
TRBJ1-4 TRBV13 NA NA 14 CASSLGATNEKLFF TGTGCCAGCAGTTTGGGTGCAACTAATGAAAAACTGTTTTTT
TRBJ1-3 TRBV5-4 NA NA 15 CASSSVSGPGNTIYF TGTGCCAGCAGCTCGGTTTCGGGGCCTGGAAACACCATATATTTT
TRBJ2-5 TRBV12-5 TRBD1 NA 14 CASGSGQTQETQYF TGTGCTAGTGGTTCGGGACAGACACAAGAGACCCAGTACTTC
TRBJ2-3 TRBV25-1 TRBD2 NA 13 CASIGGGLDTQYF TGTGCCAGCATCGGCGGGGGGTTGGATACGCAGTATTTT
TRBJ2-1 TRBV7-9 TRBD2 NA 16 CASSPFSGREYNEQFF TGTGCCAGCAGCCCCTTTAGCGGGAGAGAGTACAATGAGCAGTTCTTC